This T cell receptor (beta chain) was sequenced for a study of T cells in Graves' hyperthyroidism and ophthalmopathy. TCR beta CDR3 regions were amplified from RNA transcripts. The HTBI set primed first-round TCR CDR3 RT-PCR. TCRdb redid the calling of the multiplex PCR reads with MiXCR, one entry per CDR3 protein. The sample yields 500,000 to 650,000 distinct CDR3 sequences, around 50% seen once. Researchers barred patients who had uncontrolled infection, other autoimmune disease, pregnancy or lactation. V gave up 0 bases and J gave up 5 bases, with 7 bases separating them. The CDR3 runs 13 residues. Germline lookup yields CDR1 LNHDA and CDR2 SQIVND (reference sequence). Overall study results and limits: A model built on 13 V-J features separated ophthalmopathy from stable hyperthyroidism. Within blood appeared most thyroid clonotypes that had expanded above 0.001.

This clonotype was found a few times. Its antigen is not identified. The chain links TRBV19 to TRBJ1-1, with D possibly matching TRBD1 (6 bases). This TCR was recovered from an adult woman with Graves' disease, either hyperthyroidism or ophthalmopathy (not recorded which). The sequenced material came from peripheral blood or thyroid tissue (not recorded which). The CDR3 bases are TGTGCCAGTAGTATAGACAGGGGTACTGAAGCTTTCTTT. It specifies CASSIDRGTEAFF.